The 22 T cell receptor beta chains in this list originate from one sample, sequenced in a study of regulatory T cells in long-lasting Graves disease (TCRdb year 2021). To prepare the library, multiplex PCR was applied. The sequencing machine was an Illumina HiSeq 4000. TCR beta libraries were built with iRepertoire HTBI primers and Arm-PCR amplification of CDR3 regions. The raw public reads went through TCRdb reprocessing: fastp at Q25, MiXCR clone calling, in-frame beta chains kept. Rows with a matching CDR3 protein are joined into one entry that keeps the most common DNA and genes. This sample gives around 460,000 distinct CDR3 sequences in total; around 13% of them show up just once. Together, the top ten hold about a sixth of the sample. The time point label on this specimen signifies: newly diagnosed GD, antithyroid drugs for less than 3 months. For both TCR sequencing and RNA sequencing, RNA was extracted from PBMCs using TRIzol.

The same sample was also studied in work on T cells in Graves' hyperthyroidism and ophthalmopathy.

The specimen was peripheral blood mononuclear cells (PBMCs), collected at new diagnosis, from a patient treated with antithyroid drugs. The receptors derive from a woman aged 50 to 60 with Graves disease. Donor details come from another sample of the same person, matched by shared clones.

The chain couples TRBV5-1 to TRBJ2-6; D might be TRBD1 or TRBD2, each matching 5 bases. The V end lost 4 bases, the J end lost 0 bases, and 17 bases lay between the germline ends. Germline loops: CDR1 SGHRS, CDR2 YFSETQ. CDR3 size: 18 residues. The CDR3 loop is CASSHRDGVSSGANVLTF. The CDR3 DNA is TGCGCCAGCAGCCACCGGGACGGTGTGAGCTCTGGGGCCAACGTCCTGACTTTC.

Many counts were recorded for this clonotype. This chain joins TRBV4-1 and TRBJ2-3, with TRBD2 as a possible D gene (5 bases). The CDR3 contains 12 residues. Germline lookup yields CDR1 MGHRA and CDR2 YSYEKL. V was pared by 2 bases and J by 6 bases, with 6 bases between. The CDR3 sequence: CASSQWEDTQYF. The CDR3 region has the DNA TGCGCCAGCAGCCAATGGGAGGATACGCAGTATTTT.

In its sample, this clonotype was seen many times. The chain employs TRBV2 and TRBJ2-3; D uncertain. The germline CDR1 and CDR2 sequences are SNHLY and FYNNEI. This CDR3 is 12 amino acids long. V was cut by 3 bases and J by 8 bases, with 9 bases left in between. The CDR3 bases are TGTGCCAGCAGTGACCGTATGGGTACGCAGTATTTT. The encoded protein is CASSDRMGTQYF.

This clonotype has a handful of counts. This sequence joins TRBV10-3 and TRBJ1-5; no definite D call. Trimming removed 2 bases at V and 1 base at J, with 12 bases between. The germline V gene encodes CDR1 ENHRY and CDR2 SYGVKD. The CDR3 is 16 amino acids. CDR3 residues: CAISEEVRPSNQPQHF. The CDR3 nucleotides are TGTGCCATCAGTGAGGAGGTCAGGCCAAGCAATCAGCCCCAGCATTTT.

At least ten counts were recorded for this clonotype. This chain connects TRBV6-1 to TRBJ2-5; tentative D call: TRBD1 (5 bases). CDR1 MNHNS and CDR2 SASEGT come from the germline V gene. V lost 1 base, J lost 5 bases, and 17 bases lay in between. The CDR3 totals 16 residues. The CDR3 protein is CASSEESAGLWETQYF. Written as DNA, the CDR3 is TGTGCCAGCAGTGAAGAGTCAGCAGGGTTGTGGGAGACCCAGTACTTC.

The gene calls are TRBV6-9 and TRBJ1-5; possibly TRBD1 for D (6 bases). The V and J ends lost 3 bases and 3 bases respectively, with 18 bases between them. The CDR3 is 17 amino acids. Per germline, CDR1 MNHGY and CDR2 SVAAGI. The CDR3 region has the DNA TGTGCCAGCAGTTACGGGTACAGGGAGGAAGACAATCAGCCCCAGCATTTT. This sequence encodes CASSYGYREEDNQPQHF.

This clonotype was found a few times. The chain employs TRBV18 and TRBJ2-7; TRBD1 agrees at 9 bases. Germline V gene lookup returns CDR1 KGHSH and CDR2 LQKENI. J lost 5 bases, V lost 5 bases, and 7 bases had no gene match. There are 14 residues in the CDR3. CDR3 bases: TGTGCCAGCTCATCCGGGACAGGGTTTAACGAGCAGTACTTC. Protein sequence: CASSSGTGFNEQYF. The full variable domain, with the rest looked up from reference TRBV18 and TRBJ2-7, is NAGVMQNPRHLVRRRGQEARLRCSPMKGHSHVYWYRQLPEEGLKFMVYLQKENIIDESGMPKERFSAEFPKEGPSILRIQQVVRGDSAAYFCASSSGTGFNEQYFGPGTRLTVT.

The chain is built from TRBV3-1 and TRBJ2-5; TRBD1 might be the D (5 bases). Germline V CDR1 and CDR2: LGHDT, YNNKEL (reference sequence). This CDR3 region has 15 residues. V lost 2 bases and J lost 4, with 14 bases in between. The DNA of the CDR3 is TGTGCCAGCAGCCAAAACCCGACAGTCAGAGAGACCCAGTACTTC. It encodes CASSQNPTVRETQYF.

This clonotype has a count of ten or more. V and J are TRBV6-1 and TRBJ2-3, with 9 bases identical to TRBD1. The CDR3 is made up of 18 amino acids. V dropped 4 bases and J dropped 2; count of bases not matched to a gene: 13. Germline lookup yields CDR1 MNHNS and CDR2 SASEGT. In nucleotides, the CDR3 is TGTGCCAGCAGTGTTCTATGGACCCGGACAGGGGACACAGATACGCAGTATTTT. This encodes CASSVLWTRTGDTDTQYF.

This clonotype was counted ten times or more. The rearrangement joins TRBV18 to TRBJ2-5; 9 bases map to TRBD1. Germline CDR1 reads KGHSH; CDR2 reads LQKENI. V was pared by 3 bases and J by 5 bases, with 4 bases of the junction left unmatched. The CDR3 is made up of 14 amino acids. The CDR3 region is CASSPGTGLETQYF. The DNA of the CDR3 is TGTGCCAGCTCACCCGGGACAGGGCTGGAGACCCAGTACTTC.

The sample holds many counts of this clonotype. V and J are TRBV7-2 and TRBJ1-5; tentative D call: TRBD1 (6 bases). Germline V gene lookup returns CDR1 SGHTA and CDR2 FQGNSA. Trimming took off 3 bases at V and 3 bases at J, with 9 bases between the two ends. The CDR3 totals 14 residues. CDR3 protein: CASSFDRHNQPQHF. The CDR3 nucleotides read TGTGCCAGCAGCTTCGACAGGCACAATCAGCCCCAGCATTTT.

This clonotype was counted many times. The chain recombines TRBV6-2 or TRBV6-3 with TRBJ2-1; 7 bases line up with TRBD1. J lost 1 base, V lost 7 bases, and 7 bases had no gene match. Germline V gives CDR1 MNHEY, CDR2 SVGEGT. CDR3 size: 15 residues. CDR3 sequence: CASIPQGLSYNEQFF. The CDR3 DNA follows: TGTGCCAGCATCCCACAGGGGTTATCCTACAATGAGCAGTTCTTC.

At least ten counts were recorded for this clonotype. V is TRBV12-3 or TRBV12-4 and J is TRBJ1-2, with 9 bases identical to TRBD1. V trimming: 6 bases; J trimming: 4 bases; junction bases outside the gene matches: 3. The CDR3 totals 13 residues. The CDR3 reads CASSLGQGYGYTF. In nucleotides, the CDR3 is TGTGCCAGCAGCCTGGGACAGGGCTATGGCTACACCTTC.

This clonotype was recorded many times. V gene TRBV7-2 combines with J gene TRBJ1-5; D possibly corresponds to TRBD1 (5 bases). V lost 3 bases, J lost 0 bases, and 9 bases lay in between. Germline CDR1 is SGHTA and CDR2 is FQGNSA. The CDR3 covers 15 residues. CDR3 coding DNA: TGTGCCAGCAGCTTGGACACTTATAGCAATCAGCCCCAGCATTTT. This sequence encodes CASSLDTYSNQPQHF. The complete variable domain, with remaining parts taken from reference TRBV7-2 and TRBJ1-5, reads GAGVSQSPSNKVTEKGKDVELRCDPISGHTALYWYRQSLGQGLEFLIYFQGNSAPDKSGLPSDRFSAERTGGSVSTLTIQRTQQEDSAVYLCASSLDTYSNQPQHFGDGTRLSIL.

The CDR3 sequence is CASSEDRGGTEAFF. For the CDR3, the DNA is TGTGCCAGCTCAGAAGACAGGGGTGGCACTGAAGCTTTCTTT. The chain is built from TRBV18 and TRBJ1-1; 8 nucleotides line up with TRBD1. The CDR3 is 14 amino acids. Trimming took 5 bases from V and 4 from J; bases not matched to a gene: 6. Germline-derived CDR1 and CDR2 are KGHSH and LQKENI.

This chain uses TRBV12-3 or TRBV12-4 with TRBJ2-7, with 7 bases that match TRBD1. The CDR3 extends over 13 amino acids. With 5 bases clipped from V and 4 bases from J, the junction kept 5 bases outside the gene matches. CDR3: CASSQGTEYEQYF. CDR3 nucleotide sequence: TGTGCCAGCAGTCAAGGGACAGAATACGAGCAGTACTTC.

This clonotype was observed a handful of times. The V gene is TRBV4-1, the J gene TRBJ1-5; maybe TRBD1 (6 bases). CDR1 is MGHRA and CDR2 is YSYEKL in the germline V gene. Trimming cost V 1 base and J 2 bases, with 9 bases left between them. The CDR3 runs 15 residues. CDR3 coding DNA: TGCGCCAGCAGCCAAGGGGGGGGCGGCAATCAGCCCCAGCATTTT. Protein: CASSQGGGGNQPQHF.

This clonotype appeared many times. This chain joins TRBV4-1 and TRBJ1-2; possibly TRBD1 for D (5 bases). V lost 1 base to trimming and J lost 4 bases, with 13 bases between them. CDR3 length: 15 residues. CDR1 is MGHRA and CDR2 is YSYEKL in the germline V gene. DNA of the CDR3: TGCGCCAGCAGCCAAGGGGATCAGGGTCCCTATGGCTACACCTTC. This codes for CASSQGDQGPYGYTF.

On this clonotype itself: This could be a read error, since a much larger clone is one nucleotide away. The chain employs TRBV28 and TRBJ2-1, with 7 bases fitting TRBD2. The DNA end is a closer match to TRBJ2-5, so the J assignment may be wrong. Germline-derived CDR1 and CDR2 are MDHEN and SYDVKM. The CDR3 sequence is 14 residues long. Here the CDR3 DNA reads TGTGCCAGCAGTCCAAGTCTAGCGGAAGAGACCCAGTACTTC. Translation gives CASSPSLAEETQYF.

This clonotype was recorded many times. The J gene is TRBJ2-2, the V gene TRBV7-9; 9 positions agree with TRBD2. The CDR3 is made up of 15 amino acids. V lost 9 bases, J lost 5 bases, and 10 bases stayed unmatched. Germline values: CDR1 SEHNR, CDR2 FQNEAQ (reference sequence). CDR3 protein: CASLRGSGRTGELFF. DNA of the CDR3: TGTGCCAGTCTGCGTGGCAGCGGGAGGACCGGGGAGCTGTTTTTT.

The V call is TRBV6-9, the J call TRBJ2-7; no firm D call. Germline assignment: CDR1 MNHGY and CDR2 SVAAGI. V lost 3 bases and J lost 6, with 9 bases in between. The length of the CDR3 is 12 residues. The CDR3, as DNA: TGTGCCAGCAGTTACTCCAATGTCGAGCAGTACTTC. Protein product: CASSYSNVEQYF.

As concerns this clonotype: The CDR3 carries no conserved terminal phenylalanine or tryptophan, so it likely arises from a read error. Here the CDR3 reads CASSIHNTEAFS. DNA for the CDR3: TGTGCCAGCAGTATTCATAACACTGAAGCTTTCTCT. The chain carries TRBV6-1 and TRBJ1-1, with D unclear. The ends were cut back, 5 bases at V and 2 bases at J, with 6 bases in the middle. CDR1 and CDR2 (germline): MNHNS, SASEGT. The CDR3 loop spans 12 amino acids.